This T cell receptor beta chain was sequenced in a study of shared clonotypes between healthy human individuals. Clones were read by immunoSEQ multiplex PCR, and TCRdb kept only the in-frame ones, dropping some. The profile shows millions of clones, about 95% of them singletons. Naive CD8 cells lacked CD45RO, underwent positive selection for CCR7 and left out terminally differentiated effector memory CD45RA+ cells. This clone was seen just once. The sample carries other DNA sequences with the same CDR3. The V gene's germline CDR1 is SNHLY and CDR2 FYNNEI. The V segment lost 11 bases and the J segment 0 bases; nucleotides outside the gene matches: 3. The CDR3 runs 12 residues.

The sequencing sample was made of naive CD8+ T cells sorted from blood. The sequence derives from a man aged 18 to 30 in good health. This chain links TRBV2 with TRBJ2-7; TRBD1 matches at 8 bases. CDR3 sequence: CASTGGSYEQYF. For the CDR3, the DNA is TGTGCCTCCACAGGGGGCTCCTACGAGCAGTACTTC.